This record covers a single T cell receptor beta chain. A Seattle source enrolled patients during active infection and followed them longitudinally. The sample belongs to a study of blood T cell repertoires in COVID-19. The wider study: PBMCs, B-cell-depleted T cells, or T cells provided the cDNA or gDNA that made up the material.

The CDR3 loop spans 17 amino acids. Germline CDR1 MGHRA, CDR2 YSYEKL. V dropped 3 bases and J dropped 0 bases, with 17 bases sitting between them. Per the original data handling: Amplification of reference gene primers provided the estimated nucleated cell counts. Generated by immunoSEQ multiplex PCR, the TCRdb table keeps only in-frame clones and is missing some. For V, J and clone size, that table is used; D and trimming come from the DNA. The data show about 120,000 clones, 90% seen once. The sample comprised peripheral blood. The sequence derives from a woman aged 55-75 years with COVID-19, enrolled during active disease. The rearrangement links TRBV4-1 to TRBJ1-1, with D unclear. CDR3 DNA sequence: TGCGCCAGCAGCCATACTCCCTTAAGTCTCATGAACACTGAAGCTTTCTTT. It yields the protein CASSHTPLSLMNTEAFF.